This T cell receptor beta chain was sequenced in a study of blood T cell repertoires in COVID-19. J was trimmed by 6 bases and V by 2 bases; bases with no gene match: 7. Germline CDR1 SGHRS, CDR2 YFSETQ. The CDR3 totals 14 residues. Repertoires were generated with immunoSEQ multiplex PCR, while TCRdb's copy carries only in-frame clones and drops some. The data hold about 240,000 clones, with 86% observed a single time. The rearrangement uses TRBV5-1 and TRBJ1-1; 7 bases agree with TRBD1. Sequencing was performed on peripheral blood. This receptor was identified in an elderly man with acute or convalescent COVID-19. The CDR3 is CASSLKSGTAEAFF. Written as DNA, the CDR3 is TGCGCCAGCAGCTTAAAGTCCGGGACAGCTGAAGCTTTCTTT.